This TCR beta chain was recorded in a study of STAT5B mutations in CD4+ large granular lymphocyte leukemia. Buffy coats from healthy blood donors served as controls. The CDR3 covers 14 residues. V was cut by 9 bases and J by 2 bases, with 16 bases left in between. Germline V gene data show CDR1 as MNHEY and CDR2 as SVGAGI. Assay used: immunoSEQ multiplex PCR; TCRdb lists only in-frame clones, some missing. Here the sample spans 20,000 or so clones, approximately 84% being singletons. The chain links TRBV6-5 to TRBJ1-1; maybe TRBD1 (6 bases). The TCR was taken from a human donor in good health. The material sequenced was CD4+ T cells from blood buffy coats. CDR3 in amino acids: CASRPGEVNTEAFF. In DNA form, the CDR3 reads TGTGCCAGTCGACCAGGGGAAGTTAACACTGAAGCTTTCTTT.